This T cell receptor (beta chain) was documented in a study of shared clonotypes between healthy human individuals. Across the whole study: CD8 memory received one plate per donor, CD8 naive two, CD4 memory three and CD4 naive three. General observations from the study: The naive CD4 repertoires of a few donors were compared, and around 5.1% of clonotypes were shared.

Deep was the level used in running the assay. Assay used: immunoSEQ multiplex PCR; TCRdb lists only in-frame clones, some missing. The sample yields 900,000 to 1,200,000 clones, about 80% seen once. This CDR3 spans 16 amino acids. This clone was detected only a few times. The antigen is not known. The sample consisted of memory CD4+ T cells from PBMCs. Subset indicated: CD45RA-negative fraction. The chain has TRBV21-1 and TRBJ2-3. TRBV21-1 is shown as a pseudogene. The origin of this receptor is a man aged 18 to 30 in good health. Some clones in this sample may be carry-over from other donors' samples. CDR3 nucleotide sequence: TGTGCCAGCAGCAAAGCGGAAGACCAGATCACAGATACGCAGTATTTT. This codes for CASSKAEDQITDTQYF.